Following are 17 T cell receptor beta chains from one sample sequenced in a study of cytomegalovirus exposure and HLA in healthy donors (dated by TCRdb to about 2017). The protocol used for the library was the immunoSEQ multiplex PCR assay. The multiplex PCR relied on a mix of 60 forward primers for TCR Vbeta segments and 13 reverse primers for TCR Jbeta segments. The table was pulled from immuneACCESS by TCRdb, which kept in-frame rearrangements only. Such tables lose some clones; where checked, under half of the loss comes from unresolved V genes, and the rest has no known cause. In all, the sample holds under 200,000 clones, and over 70% of those were seen once. The ten largest make up around 3.2% of the sample. Sequencing was performed on PBMCs. These receptors came from a female donor in good health and CMV-seronegative.

J is TRBJ1-2 and V is TRBV6-5; D may be TRBD1 (5 bases). The V gene lost 6 bases and the J gene lost 4 bases, with 15 bases spanning the gap. Germline-derived CDR1 and CDR2 are MNHEY and SVGAGI. CDR3 length equals 14 residues. The CDR3 reads CASRKTATTYGYTF. The CDR3 nucleotides read TGTGCCAGCAGGAAGACAGCTACGACCTATGGCTACACCTTC.

The chain combines TRBV10-2 with TRBJ2-5; 7 nucleotides align to TRBD2. The germline V gene has CDR1 WSHSY and CDR2 SAAADI. The junction had 16 bases not matched to a gene; V was cut back by 8 bases and J by 7 bases. This CDR3 spans 15 amino acids. The CDR3 reads CASEPGGRNLGTQYF. CDR3 in DNA: TGCGCCAGCGAGCCGGGGGGACGAAACCTGGGGACCCAGTACTTC.

The rearrangement joins TRBV7-8 to TRBJ2-3, with 9 bases fitting TRBD2. The CDR3 sequence is 15 residues long. V trimming: 2 bases; J trimming: 3 bases; junction bases outside the gene matches: 3. CDR1 is SGHVS and CDR2 is FQNEAQ in the germline V gene. The CDR3 loop reads CASSLLAGITDTQYF. The CDR3 bases are TGTGCCAGCAGCTTACTAGCGGGGATTACAGATACGCAGTATTTT.

The CDR3 region is CASQTSGWKETQYF. DNA for the CDR3: TGCGCCAGCCAGACTAGCGGGTGGAAAGAGACCCAGTACTTC. The rearrangement uses TRBV5-1 and TRBJ2-5; 10 positions agree with TRBD2. The CDR3 spans 14 residues. The J segment lost 3 bases and the V segment lost 7 bases, leaving 6 bases of the junction unmatched. The germline V gene encodes CDR1 SGHRS and CDR2 YFSETQ.

The chain has TRBV7-3 and TRBJ2-1, with 7 positions matching TRBD2. V lost 4 bases to trimming and J lost 7 bases; unmatched junction nucleotides: 10. CDR1 SGHTA and CDR2 FQGTGA come from the germline V gene. The CDR3 is 15 residues long. In DNA, the CDR3 is TGTGCCAGCAGCTCAGTGTGGGGAGGGCCGAATGAGCAGTTCTTC. This codes for CASSSVWGGPNEQFF. The whole variable domain, filled in from reference TRBV7-3 and TRBJ2-1, reads GAGVSQTPSNKVTEKGKYVELRCDPISGHTALYWYRQSLGQGPEFLIYFQGTGAADDSGLPNDRFFAVRPEGSVSTLKIQRTERGDSAVYLCASSSVWGGPNEQFFGPGTRLTVL.

Note on this clone: In the same sample, other DNA sequences code for this CDR3. The chain recombines TRBV5-1 with TRBJ1-1; tentatively, D is TRBD1 (5 bases). V lost 0 bases to trimming and J lost 0 bases, with 9 bases between them. The CDR3 has 15 amino acids. Germline loops: CDR1 SGHRS, CDR2 YFSETQ. CDR3 amino acids: CASSLVAGMNTEAFF. Here the CDR3 DNA reads TGCGCCAGCAGCTTGGTGGCAGGGATGAACACTGAAGCTTTCTTT.

This chain uses TRBV9 with TRBJ2-5, with a possible D match to TRBD1 (5 bases). Trimming took off 4 bases at V and 4 bases at J, with 14 bases between the two ends. There are 14 residues in the CDR3. Germline CDR1 SGDLS, CDR2 YYNGEE. The CDR3 is CASSPQDYTETQYF. The CDR3 DNA is TGTGCCAGCAGCCCACAGGATTATACAGAGACCCAGTACTTC.

The chain employs TRBV6-4 and TRBJ2-3; 14 nucleotides match TRBD2. The germline CDR1 and CDR2 sequences are MRHNA and SNTAGT. CDR3 length: 18 residues. After removal of 2 bases from V and 2 bases from J, the junction contained 6 bases not matched to a gene. CDR3 coding DNA: TGTGCCAGCAGTGACCCCTGGACTAGCGGGGGGACCACAGATACGCAGTATTTT. It is translated as CASSDPWTSGGTTDTQYF.

In this sample, this clone turned up a few times. The chain uses TRBV10-3 and TRBJ2-3, with TRBD1 matching 7 bases. The CDR3 contains 14 residues. CDR1 is ENHRY, CDR2 SYGVKD, per germline. The V and J ends lost 7 bases and 2 bases, in that order; junction bases with no gene match: 6. This chain's CDR3 is CAINRGQNTDTQYF. CDR3 coding DNA: TGTGCCATCAACAGGGGACAAAACACAGATACGCAGTATTTT.

This sequence joins TRBV6-5 and TRBJ1-2; 11 bases are shared with TRBD1. Germline V lookup: CDR1 MNHEY, CDR2 SVGAGI. The CDR3 runs 15 residues. V shed 5 bases, J shed 3 bases, and the junction held 5 bases outside the gene matches. The CDR3 DNA reads TGTGCCAGCAGTACTGGGGACAGGGGGGACTATGGCTACACCTTC. The encoded protein is CASSTGDRGDYGYTF.

The V and J genes are TRBV7-9 and TRBJ2-7; 7 nucleotides align to TRBD2. Germline V CDR1 and CDR2: SEHNR, FQNEAQ (reference sequence). The trim removed 3 bases at V and 2 bases at J, leaving 4 bases unmatched. The CDR3 spans 14 residues. DNA of the CDR3: TGTGCCAGCAGCTTTAGCGGGCAGGCCTACGAGCAGTACTTC. Encoded protein: CASSFSGQAYEQYF.

This clone was seen only once. The V call is TRBV5-6, the J call TRBJ1-4; weak D call: TRBD1 (5 bases). The CDR3 extends over 14 amino acids. CDR1 and CDR2 from the germline V gene are SGHDT and YYEEEE. Between the trimmed V and J ends, which lost 4 bases and 0 bases, there was a span of 7 bases. CDR3 DNA: TGTGCCAGCAGCGTGACAGCAACTAATGAAAAACTGTTTTTT. Translated: CASSVTATNEKLFF.

The count of this clone is one. The CDR3 spells CASSQDRGLEPSYF. The CDR3 DNA reads TGCGCCAGCAGCCAAGATAGGGGACTAGAGCCCTCCTACTTC. V usage is TRBV4-1 and J usage is TRBJ2-7; TRBD2 agrees at 8 bases. Germline V CDR1 and CDR2: MGHRA, YSYEKL. CDR3 length equals 14 residues. V lost 0 bases to trimming and J lost 13 bases; unmatched junction nucleotides: 11.

This clone appeared a few times. The sample has other DNA sequences that encode this CDR3 too. This chain connects TRBV18 to TRBJ1-5; tentatively, D is TRBD1 (5 bases). The CDR3 is 15 amino acids. The germline CDR1 and CDR2 sequences are KGHSH and LQKENI. Trimming shortened V by 3 bases and J by 0 bases, and 9 bases separated the two germline ends. This CDR3 is CASSPQGYSNQPQHF. DNA for the CDR3: TGTGCCAGCTCACCTCAGGGTTATAGCAATCAGCCCCAGCATTTT. The complete variable domain, with remaining parts taken from reference TRBV18 and TRBJ1-5, reads NAGVMQNPRHLVRRRGQEARLRCSPMKGHSHVYWYRQLPEEGLKFMVYLQKENIIDESGMPKERFSAEFPKEGPSILRIQQVVRGDSAAYFCASSPQGYSNQPQHFGDGTRLSIL.

The V gene is TRBV7-2, the J gene TRBJ2-1; 12 bases align to TRBD2. CDR1 is SGHTA, CDR2 FQGNSA, per germline. The V and J ends lost 6 bases and 4 bases, in that order; junction bases with no gene match: 7. There are 16 residues in the CDR3. This chain's CDR3 is CASRPLAGGIYNEQFF. The CDR3 DNA reads TGTGCCAGCAGACCTCTAGCGGGAGGGATATACAATGAGCAGTTCTTC.

This clone has a single count. CDR3 nucleotides: TGTGCCAGCAGCTTTTCAGGACTAGCGGGAGCCGGCTCCTACAATGAGCAGTTCTTC. This encodes CASSFSGLAGAGSYNEQFF. The chain uses TRBV9 and TRBJ2-1; 13 bases map to TRBD2. Looked up from germline, CDR1 is SGDLS and CDR2 is YYNGEE. V was clipped by 4 bases and J by 0 bases; unmatched bases: 10. The CDR3 length is 19 residues.

The V gene is TRBV7-8, the J gene TRBJ1-2, with 9 bases identical to TRBD1. CDR3 size: 14 residues. CDR1 and CDR2 (germline): SGHVS, FQNEAQ. V was pared by 8 bases and J by 2 bases, with 6 bases of the junction left unmatched. The CDR3 protein is CASGQGRTNYGYTF. The CDR3 region has the DNA TGTGCCAGCGGACAGGGGAGGACGAACTATGGCTACACCTTC.